A selection of T cell receptor beta chains follows, all from one sample in a study of Graves' ophthalmopathy and Graves' hyperthyroidism. In TCRdb, the multiplex PCR reads were re-called with MiXCR into one record per CDR3 protein. The sample lists over a million distinct CDR3 sequences; roughly 35% were seen once. Specimen: peripheral blood or thyroid tissue (not recorded which). Receptor source: an adult man with Graves' hyperthyroidism. Both conserved end residues are part of each CDR3. Each record gives: V gene, D gene, J gene, CDR3 protein. A D gene is named only where the DNA matches it firmly.

V gene: TRBV7-7; D gene: NA; J gene: TRBJ2-7; CDR3 protein: CASSPGNSQSYEQYF
V gene: TRBV5-1; D gene: NA; J gene: TRBJ1-2; CDR3 protein: CASSLGREGYTF
V gene: TRBV20-1; D gene: NA; J gene: TRBJ2-5; CDR3 protein: CSAAGRPGGGNQPQYF
V gene: TRBV20-1; D gene: TRBD1; J gene: TRBJ1-1; CDR3 protein: CSATDRTGMNTEAFF
V gene: TRBV6-5; D gene: NA; J gene: TRBJ1-4; CDR3 protein: CASSYLKQGLANEKLFF
V gene: TRBV2; D gene: NA; J gene: TRBJ1-1; CDR3 protein: CASSETSRVSGDTEAFF
V gene: TRBV20-1; D gene: NA; J gene: TRBJ2-7; CDR3 protein: CSAPVISYEQYF
V gene: TRBV20-1; D gene: NA; J gene: TRBJ1-6; CDR3 protein: CSARDWRSSYNSPLHF
V gene: TRBV2; D gene: TRBD2; J gene: TRBJ2-2; CDR3 protein: CVSGTSGGAMTGELFF
V gene: TRBV10-3; D gene: NA; J gene: TRBJ2-7; CDR3 protein: CAIKGGASYEQYF
V gene: TRBV30; D gene: NA; J gene: TRBJ1-3; CDR3 protein: CAWSAPRPGNTIYF